Listed below are T cell receptor beta chains from one sample, sequenced in a study of neurological immune-mediated disorders. From the 5' RACE reads, TCRdb called clonotypes with MiXCR, one entry per CDR3 protein. The data contain over 45,000 distinct CDR3 sequences, under 30% of them singletons. The sample taken for sequencing was PBMCs. The receptors shown here come from a woman in her sixties or seventies in good health. CDR3s include the opening cysteine and the closing phenylalanine or tryptophan. D genes are given only for firm matches. Rows give clone size only sometimes, using once, few, many, or a class for an expanded clone.

clone size: many
V gene: TRBV5-1
J gene: TRBJ2-5
D gene: TRBD2
CDR3 protein: CASSLISAGVETQYF
CDR3 DNA: TGCGCCAGCAGCTTGATCTCCGCGGGAGTAGAGACCCAGTACTTC

clone size: many
V gene: TRBV7-2
J gene: TRBJ1-4
D gene: .
CDR3 protein: CASSLRGQGGPTNEKLFF
CDR3 DNA: TGTGCCAGCAGCCTACGTGGGCAGGGCGGACCAACTAATGAAAAACTGTTTTTT

clone size: many
V gene: TRBV5-1
J gene: TRBJ1-3
D gene: .
CDR3 protein: CASSFGMGGNTIYF
CDR3 DNA: TGCGCCAGCAGCTTTGGAATGGGCGGAAACACCATATATTTT

clone size: many
V gene: TRBV7-2
J gene: TRBJ2-3
D gene: TRBD2
CDR3 protein: CASSLGEGLGAQYF
CDR3 DNA: TGTGCCAGCAGCTTAGGGGAGGGACTAGGGGCGCAGTATTTT

clone size: many
V gene: TRBV20-1
J gene: TRBJ2-7
D gene: .
CDR3 protein: CSARAPRTGEQYF
CDR3 DNA: TGCAGTGCTAGGGCTCCGAGAACCGGGGAGCAGTACTTC

clone size: many
V gene: TRBV5-1
J gene: TRBJ2-1
D gene: TRBD2
CDR3 protein: CASSVSGRAEKNEQFF
CDR3 DNA: TGCGCCAGCAGTGTGAGCGGGAGGGCCGAAAAGAATGAGCAGTTCTTC

clone size: few
V gene: TRBV5-6
J gene: TRBJ2-2
D gene: TRBD1
CDR3 protein: CASSLGPGTAGELFF
CDR3 DNA: TGTGCCAGCAGCTTGGGCCCCGGGACAGCCGGGGAGCTGTTTTTT

clone size: many
V gene: TRBV28
J gene: TRBJ2-2
D gene: TRBD2
CDR3 protein: CASGTSGDTGELFF
CDR3 DNA: TGTGCCAGCGGGACTAGCGGGGACACCGGGGAGCTGTTTTTT

clone size: .
V gene: TRBV7-3
J gene: TRBJ2-2
D gene: .
CDR3 protein: CASSPLGRRSTGELFF
CDR3 DNA: TGTGCCAGCAGCCCCCTCGGCAGGCGAAGCACCGGGGAGCTGTTTTTT

clone size: .
V gene: TRBV5-4
J gene: TRBJ1-1
D gene: TRBD1
CDR3 protein: CASSQGEVAFF
CDR3 DNA: TGTGCCAGCAGCCAGGGGGAAGTAGCTTTCTTT

clone size: .
V gene: TRBV20-1
J gene: TRBJ2-3
D gene: TRBD2
CDR3 protein: CSASGTSGGAGTDTQYF
CDR3 DNA: TGCAGTGCTTCCGGGACTAGCGGGGGGGCAGGCACAGATACGCAGTATTTT

clone size: few
V gene: TRBV2
J gene: TRBJ2-3
D gene: .
CDR3 protein: CASSVHLVTQYF
CDR3 DNA: TGTGCCAGCAGTGTACACTTGGTTACGCAGTATTTT

clone size: .
V gene: TRBV5-1
J gene: TRBJ2-3
D gene: .
CDR3 protein: CASSLTVEEGTQYF
CDR3 DNA: TGCGCCAGCAGCTTGACGGTGGAAGAGGGTACGCAGTATTTT

clone size: medium-sized
V gene: TRBV27
J gene: TRBJ2-2
D gene: .
CDR3 protein: CASSLFDTNTGELFF
CDR3 DNA: TGTGCCAGCAGTTTATTCGACACTAACACCGGGGAGCTGTTTTTT

clone size: .
V gene: TRBV20-1
J gene: TRBJ2-7
D gene: TRBD2
CDR3 protein: CSARDVGSGVYEQYF
CDR3 DNA: TGCAGTGCTAGAGATGTCGGTAGCGGGGTTTACGAGCAGTACTTC

clone size: few
V gene: TRBV7-2
J gene: TRBJ1-6
D gene: .
CDR3 protein: CASSLSGNSPIHF
CDR3 DNA: TGTGCCAGCAGCTTATCAGGGAATTCACCCATCCACTTT

clone size: .
V gene: TRBV5-1
J gene: TRBJ1-4
D gene: TRBD1
CDR3 protein: CASSTRGYNEKLFF
CDR3 DNA: TGCGCCAGCAGCACCAGGGGGTATAATGAAAAACTGTTTTTT

clone size: few
V gene: TRBV9
J gene: TRBJ2-1
D gene: TRBD2
CDR3 protein: CASSVRGGHPGLAGEGEQFF
CDR3 DNA: TGTGCCAGCAGCGTAAGGGGGGGGCATCCGGGACTAGCGGGAGAGGGTGAGCAGTTCTTC

clone size: .
V gene: TRBV9
J gene: TRBJ1-6
D gene: .
CDR3 protein: CASSVDRASSYNSPLHF
CDR3 DNA: TGTGCCAGCAGCGTAGACAGGGCCAGCTCCTATAATTCACCCCTCCACTTT

clone size: few
V gene: TRBV12-5
J gene: TRBJ2-3
D gene: .
CDR3 protein: CASGSTQSDTQYF
CDR3 DNA: TGTGCTAGTGGTTCGACACAGTCAGATACGCAGTATTTT

clone size: many
V gene: TRBV12-3/TRBV12-4
J gene: TRBJ2-6
D gene: .
CDR3 protein: CASTHAGANVLTF
CDR3 DNA: TGTGCCAGCACCCACGCTGGGGCCAACGTCCTGACTTTC

clone size: many
V gene: TRBV5-1
J gene: TRBJ1-5
D gene: .
CDR3 protein: CASSPVGGGHQPQHF
CDR3 DNA: TGCGCCAGCAGCCCGGTTGGTGGGGGCCATCAGCCCCAGCATTTT

clone size: many
V gene: TRBV20-1
J gene: TRBJ2-2
D gene: .
CDR3 protein: CSARTPVSGELFF
CDR3 DNA: TGCAGTGCTCGAACCCCGGTCTCCGGGGAGCTGTTTTTT

clone size: many
V gene: TRBV7-9
J gene: TRBJ2-5
D gene: TRBD2
CDR3 protein: CASNLGAGGGETQYF
CDR3 DNA: TGTGCCAGCAACCTGGGGGCGGGAGGAGGAGAGACCCAGTACTTC

clone size: many
V gene: TRBV18
J gene: TRBJ1-5
D gene: .
CDR3 protein: CASSPQGNSNQPQHF
CDR3 DNA: TGTGCCAGCTCACCACAGGGAAATAGCAATCAGCCCCAGCATTTT

clone size: many
V gene: TRBV6-2/TRBV6-3
J gene: TRBJ2-1
D gene: TRBD2
CDR3 protein: CASTIAGVLGNEQFF
CDR3 DNA: TGTGCCAGCACTATAGCGGGAGTGCTGGGCAATGAGCAGTTCTTC

clone size: .
V gene: TRBV10-3
J gene: TRBJ2-2
D gene: .
CDR3 protein: CAISETGQRGELFF
CDR3 DNA: TGTGCCATCAGTGAGACCGGACAGCGCGGGGAGCTGTTTTTT

clone size: .
V gene: TRBV9
J gene: TRBJ1-1
D gene: .
CDR3 protein: CASSEGPMGTEAFF
CDR3 DNA: TGTGCCAGCAGCGAGGGGCCGATGGGGACTGAAGCTTTCTTT

clone size: many
V gene: TRBV6-2/TRBV6-3
J gene: TRBJ2-3
D gene: TRBD2
CDR3 protein: CASSGGIAGATDTQYF
CDR3 DNA: TGTGCCAGCAGTGGAGGGATAGCGGGAGCCACAGATACGCAGTATTTT

clone size: few
V gene: TRBV19
J gene: TRBJ1-5
D gene: .
CDR3 protein: CASSIAQPNQPQHF
CDR3 DNA: TGTGCCAGTAGTATAGCACAGCCGAATCAGCCCCAGCATTTT

clone size: .
V gene: TRBV6-1
J gene: TRBJ2-3
D gene: .
CDR3 protein: CASSVSTDTQYF
CDR3 DNA: TGTGCCAGCAGTGTAAGCACAGATACGCAGTATTTT

clone size: .
V gene: TRBV7-6
J gene: TRBJ1-4
D gene: .
CDR3 protein: CASSLESYATNEKLFF
CDR3 DNA: TGTGCCAGCAGCTTAGAGAGTTATGCAACTAATGAAAAACTGTTTTTT

clone size: many
V gene: TRBV5-1
J gene: TRBJ2-2
D gene: TRBD1
CDR3 protein: CASSTGQGGTGELFF
CDR3 DNA: TGCGCCAGCAGCACCGGACAGGGTGGGACCGGGGAGCTGTTTTTT

clone size: once
V gene: TRBV2
J gene: TRBJ2-1
D gene: .
CDR3 protein: CASSVGRGDHNEQFF
CDR3 DNA: TGTGCCAGCAGTGTTGGAAGGGGCGATCACAATGAGCAGTTCTTC

clone size: .
V gene: TRBV7-2
J gene: TRBJ2-7
D gene: TRBD2
CDR3 protein: CASSLGLAGTYEQYF
CDR3 DNA: TGTGCCAGCAGCTTAGGGCTAGCGGGGACCTACGAGCAGTACTTC

clone size: many
V gene: TRBV5-1
J gene: TRBJ2-5
D gene: TRBD1
CDR3 protein: CASSPGTEETQYF
CDR3 DNA: TGCGCCAGCAGCCCCGGGACAGAAGAGACCCAGTACTTC

clone size: many
V gene: TRBV29-1
J gene: TRBJ2-3
D gene: TRBD2
CDR3 protein: CSVEAGEGLKADTQYF
CDR3 DNA: TGCAGCGTTGAGGCCGGGGAGGGTTTGAAGGCAGATACGCAGTATTTT

clone size: many
V gene: TRBV12-3/TRBV12-4
J gene: TRBJ2-1
D gene: .
CDR3 protein: CASRRDSGEQFF
CDR3 DNA: TGTGCCAGCAGGCGGGACTCCGGGGAGCAGTTCTTC

clone size: many
V gene: TRBV4-2
J gene: TRBJ2-5
D gene: .
CDR3 protein: CASSLVGGRIQETQYF
CDR3 DNA: TGTGCCAGCAGCCTCGTCGGAGGACGGATCCAAGAGACCCAGTACTTC

clone size: few
V gene: TRBV5-6
J gene: TRBJ2-2
D gene: TRBD1
CDR3 protein: CASSLLATGDTGELFF
CDR3 DNA: TGTGCCAGCAGCTTGCTTGCGACAGGGGATACCGGGGAGCTGTTTTTT

clone size: medium-sized
V gene: TRBV27
J gene: TRBJ2-1
D gene: .
CDR3 protein: CASSLFRYNEQFF
CDR3 DNA: TGTGCCAGCAGTTTATTCCGCTACAATGAGCAGTTCTTC